This paragraph covers one T cell receptor (beta chain) sequence. This clonotype was counted only a few times. What antigen it recognizes has not been identified. Base qualities are not provided; no much larger clone lies one nucleotide away. These data belong to a study of T cells after yellow fever vaccination (dated by TCRdb to about 2019). Looking at the study overall: The SMART-Seq v4 Ultra Low Input RNA kit was used to prepare libraries from fractions with low cell numbers. Two healthy male donors, one aged 18 to 30 and one aged 30 to 40 years, made up the cohort. Blood was drawn at multiple timepoints before and after primary and secondary immunization, with bulk PBMC replicates and cell subsets isolated. To track T-cell clones before and after primary and booster YFV17D yellow fever vaccination, bulk TCR alpha and beta repertoires were sequenced longitudinally. Paper-wide results and their limitations: Most clones expanded after primary vaccination (around 96% of CD4 and 70% to 90% of CD8) were re-detected after the booster, suggesting that broad memory maintenance occurred. Only a couple of donors were included in the study, so the extent to which the findings can be generalized is limited. A small fraction of clonotypes appeared in both the CD4 and CD8 compartments, likely as a result of convergent recombination. The secondary T-cell response was weaker than the primary response but faster, peaking on day 5 instead of day 15. FACS-sorted repertoires could contain abundant contaminating clonotypes from the bulk population, so computational filtering was required.

The treatment or condition label, read with the paper, signifies: live attenuated yellow fever vaccine strain. PBMCs were isolated from peripheral blood using a standard Ficoll-Paque protocol. CD4 and CD8 T-cell fractions were isolated with Dynabeads CD4 and CD8 positive selection kits. TriZol was used to extract RNA from bulk PBMCs, from CD4 and CD8 fractions, and from dextramer-positive and dextramer-negative fractions. Sequencing was carried out with an Illumina NovaSeq 6000. TCR cDNA was synthesized by 5'RACE template switching, which introduced a universal primer site and unique molecular identifiers. Priming of cDNA synthesis was performed from both the TCR alpha and TCR beta constant segments. Two PCR steps were used to amplify libraries, with sample barcodes and sequencing adapters being added in the second step. Sequencing of libraries was performed on Illumina HiSeq 2500 (2x100 bp) or NovaSeq (2x150 bp). The paper's processing steps were these. Demultiplexing of reads and collapsing into UMI consensus sequences were performed with MIGEC, and V(D)J alignment was carried out with MiXCR. Vaccine-responding clonotypes were defined with edgeR using replicate PBMC samples, requiring FDR below 0.01 and a log2 fold change above 5 up to day 15. Each bulk clonotype was labeled CD4 or CD8 based on which sequenced repertoire, CD4 or CD8, contained the clonotype at higher abundance. The public reads were reprocessed in TCRdb via fastp at Q25 and MiXCR, keeping in-frame beta chains. Rows are unified per CDR3 protein, each entry keeping the most common DNA and genes. The authors' filters were not applied to this entry. Here the sample has more than 300,000 distinct CDR3 sequences; roughly 10% occur a single time. The ten largest account for under 4% of the sample.

V has 7 bases trimmed and J has 6 bases trimmed; junction bases matching no gene number 2. The cysteine opens and the phenylalanine closes a CDR3 of 11 amino acids. CDR3 DNA only is kept here, 33 bases in frame from base 1. The germline V gene provides CDR1 MNHEY and CDR2 SVGEGT. The sequence derives from a man between 18 and 29 years old who received the YFV17D yellow fever vaccine. The starting material was CD4+ T cells sorted from PBMCs, obtained 45 days after the yellow fever booster vaccination. The sequence links TRBV6-2 or TRBV6-3 to TRBJ2-7; 8 nucleotides in the junction match TRBD1. The CDR3: CASTDRGEQYF. The nucleotide sequence is TGTGCCAGCACTGACAGGGGCGAGCAGTACTTC.